This paragraph reports one T cell receptor beta chain. The CDR3 runs 14 residues. Germline V gene lookup returns CDR1 KGHSH and CDR2 LQKENI. Trimming cost V 1 base and J 5 bases; bases outside gene matches: 3. The sample belongs to a study of blood T cell repertoires in COVID-19. On the study more broadly: The origin of the acute and convalescent COVID-19 samples was the United States, Italy and Spain. T cells, B-cell-depleted T cells, or PBMCs provided the cDNA or gDNA that served as material.

Authors' analysis steps: Reference gene primers were amplified, and this amplification served to estimate nucleated cell counts. The repertoire was sequenced with immunoSEQ multiplex PCR; TCRdb's copy has only in-frame clones and lacks some. V, J and clone size are taken as reported in that table, and D and trimming were inferred from the DNA itself. The data contain over 10,000 clones, roughly 84% of them singletons. This clonotype was obtained from a human donor in a cohort sampled during active COVID-19. Sequencing used peripheral blood. The gene calls are TRBV18 and TRBJ2-3; TRBD1 matches at 7 bases. The CDR3 reads CASSPQGAGDTQYF. The DNA for the CDR3 is TGTGCCAGCTCACCACAGGGGGCAGGAGATACGCAGTATTTT.